These 12 T cell receptor beta chains originate from one sample sequenced in a study of T cell changes during pregnancy in multiple sclerosis. Measured with immunoSEQ multiplex PCR; TCRdb has only the in-frame clones, and not every one. The table has over 80,000 clones, 75% to 95% seen once. Material: peripheral blood, obtained in the second trimester of pregnancy. The receptors derive from a female donor in good health, enrolled as a control in a pregnancy study.

The chain uses TRBV6-5 and TRBJ2-7; the D gene is possibly TRBD1 (5 bases). This CDR3 contains 14 residues. Trimming shortened V by 6 bases and J by 3 bases, and 15 bases separated the two germline ends. CDR1 MNHEY and CDR2 SVGAGI come from the germline V gene. The CDR3: CASRPPQGGYEQYF. The CDR3 coding sequence is TGTGCCAGCAGACCCCCTCAGGGTGGCTACGAGCAGTACTTC.

This chain joins TRBV7-7 and TRBJ2-2; 8 bases match TRBD1. Germline-derived CDR1 and CDR2 are SSHAT and FNYEAQ (reference sequence). V was clipped by 3 bases and J by 4 bases; unmatched bases: 4. The CDR3 is 15 amino acids. The CDR3 nucleotides read TGTGCCAGCAGCTTGGACAGGGTGGGCACCGGGGAGCTGTTTTTT. As protein: CASSLDRVGTGELFF.

CDR3 sequence reads: CASSFRWDRAINEYF. The CDR3 DNA sequence: TGTGCCAGCAGTTTTCGCTGGGACAGGGCCATAAACGAGTACTTC. The chain uses TRBV28 and TRBJ2-7; 9 bases are a match to TRBD1. In germline, CDR1 is MDHEN, CDR2 SYDVKM. V lost 3 bases and J lost 11; bases outside the gene matches: 14. The CDR3 runs 15 residues.

The chain has TRBV5-1 and TRBJ2-7; tentative D call: TRBD2 (6 bases). The germline V gene has CDR1 SGHRS and CDR2 YFSETQ. The CDR3 contains 12 residues. Trimming took 1 base from V and 5 from J, leaving 7 bases between them. CDR3 sequence (DNA): TGCGCCAGCAGCTTGACGGGGGACGAGCAGTACTTC. Its translation is CASSLTGDEQYF.

The rearrangement joins TRBV18 to TRBJ1-2; D is perhaps TRBD1 (5 bases). Trimming took off 0 bases at V and 4 bases at J, with 9 bases between the two ends. The CDR3 consists of 14 residues. CDR1 is KGHSH and CDR2 is LQKENI in the germline V gene. This CDR3 reads CASSPPLTAYGYTF. CDR3 coding DNA: TGTGCCAGCTCACCACCGTTGACAGCCTATGGCTACACCTTC.

J is TRBJ2-1 and V is TRBV13; D is undetermined. V was pared by 1 base and J by 3 bases, with 4 bases between. The germline V gene encodes CDR1 PRHDT and CDR2 FYEKMQ (reference sequence). This CDR3 spans 13 amino acids. The CDR3 sequence is CASSLASYNEQFF. As DNA, the CDR3 is TGTGCCAGCAGCTTAGCCAGCTACAATGAGCAGTTCTTC.

The V gene is TRBV5-1, the J gene TRBJ1-1; 10 bases match TRBD1. Germline CDR1 SGHRS, CDR2 YFSETQ. The CDR3 runs to 18 residues. V shed 0 bases and J 5 bases; nucleotides not matched to a gene: 13. In DNA form, the CDR3 reads TGCGCCAGCAGCTTGGCTTTTTTCGGGACAGGGGAAGGAACTGAAGCTTTCTTT. This translates into CASSLAFFGTGEGTEAFF.

CDR3 region: CASSPAGAGSYNEQFF. CDR3 DNA sequence: TGTGCCAGCAGCCCAGCGGGAGCGGGATCCTACAATGAGCAGTTCTTC. The chain has TRBV9 and TRBJ2-1; 8 bases map to TRBD2. CDR3 length equals 16 residues. In germline, CDR1 is SGDLS, CDR2 YYNGEE. V lost 4 bases to trimming and J lost 1 base; unmatched junction nucleotides: 7.

This clone was counted between two and nine times. This sequence joins TRBV6-1 and TRBJ1-2; perhaps TRBD1 as D (5 bases). The V gene's germline CDR1 is MNHNS and CDR2 SASEGT. The CDR3 covers 15 residues. Trimming stripped 2 bases from V and 5 bases from J, with 15 bases between. The CDR3 reads CASSERPGTYYGYTF. The CDR3 coding sequence is TGTGCCAGCAGTGAACGTCCAGGGACTTATTATGGCTACACCTTC.

The chain uses TRBV7-9 and TRBJ1-2, with TRBD1 matching over 7 bases. The J segment lost 1 base and the V segment lost 5 bases, leaving 7 bases of the junction unmatched. The germline CDR1 and CDR2 sequences are SEHNR and FQNEAQ (reference sequence). This CDR3 has 15 amino acids. The CDR3: CASSTRRGVNYGYTF. CDR3 in DNA: TGTGCCAGCAGCACGCGCAGGGGGGTTAACTATGGCTACACCTTC.

V usage is TRBV30 and J usage is TRBJ1-2, with 11 bases lining up with TRBD1. This CDR3 contains 14 residues. The V segment lost 0 bases and the J segment 8 bases; nucleotides outside the gene matches: 5. The germline V gene has CDR1 GTSNPN and CDR2 SVGIG (reference sequence). Here the CDR3 reads CAWSVGDRGFGYTF. DNA for the CDR3: TGTGCCTGGAGTGTAGGGGACAGGGGGTTCGGCTACACCTTC.

Notes on this clone: Sequence at one end of the junction differs from germline and may be a read error. V is TRBV7-7 and J is TRBJ2-3; TRBD2 matches 11 bases. This CDR3 contains 14 residues. Per germline, CDR1 SSHAT and CDR2 FNYEAQ (reference sequence). In DNA form, the CDR3 reads TGTGCTAGCAGCTTGGGACTAGCGGCAGATACGCAGTATTTT. It codes for CASSLGLAADTQYF.